A selection of T cell receptor beta chains follows, all from one sample in a study of blood T cells in healthy people across ages. TCRdb re-analysed the 5' RACE reads in MiXCR, keeping a single row per CDR3 protein. The table shows around 1.1 million distinct CDR3 sequences, with under 40% occurring only once. Sequenced material: blood. All receptors derive from a man aged 18-30 years in good health. The CDR3 runs from the conserved cysteine through the conserved F or W. Each record gives: J gene, V gene, clone size, D gene, CDR3 protein, CDR3 DNA. A D gene is named only where the DNA matches it firmly. A clone size is listed for some rows: how often the clone was seen (once, few, many), or a class if it is expanded.

TRBJ1-2 TRBV12-3/TRBV12-4 NA TRBD1 CASSVNQGANYGYTF TGTGCCAGCAGTGTGAATCAGGGGGCCAACTATGGCTACACCTTC
TRBJ2-3 TRBV29-1 few NA CTTARRSTDTQYF TGCACCACGGCACGGCGTAGCACAGATACGCAGTATTTT
TRBJ1-1 TRBV7-2 NA NA CANSVGGWDTEAFF TGTGCCAACAGTGTGGGGGGGTGGGACACTGAAGCTTTCTTT
TRBJ1-4 TRBV4-2 NA TRBD1 CASSRDRRDEKLFF TGTGCCAGCAGCCGGGACAGGAGGGATGAAAAACTGTTTTTT
TRBJ2-1 TRBV29-1 many TRBD1 CSVLDRTTYNEQFF TGCAGCGTCCTGGACAGGACCACCTACAATGAGCAGTTCTTC
TRBJ2-3 TRBV12-3/TRBV12-4 NA TRBD2 CASTLGLGDTQYF TGTGCCAGCACCCTCGGACTAGGAGATACGCAGTATTTT
TRBJ2-2 TRBV28 once NA CAGGRWGTGELFF TGTGCCGGGGGGCGGTGGGGAACCGGGGAGCTGTTTTTT
TRBJ2-7 TRBV19 NA NA CASSTFEGQYF TGTGCCAGTAGTACGTTTGAGGGGCAGTACTTC
TRBJ2-3 TRBV2 few TRBD1 CASSFITIMDRGRDVPDTQYF TGTGCCAGCAGTTTCATCACAATCATGGACAGGGGGCGCGACGTTCCAGATACGCAGTATTTT
TRBJ1-2 TRBV20-1 few NA CSAKGGNYGYTF TGCAGTGCTAAGGGGGGGAACTATGGCTACACCTTC
TRBJ1-4 TRBV20-1 NA TRBD1 CSARQGSNEKLFF TGCAGTGCTCGACAGGGGTCTAATGAAAAACTGTTTTTT
TRBJ1-3 TRBV30 NA NA CAWHHPTGSGNTIYF TGTGCCTGGCACCATCCCACAGGGTCTGGAAACACCATATATTTT
TRBJ1-1 TRBV5-1 NA NA CASSRSAVNTEAFF TGCGCCAGCAGCCGGTCGGCGGTCAACACTGAAGCTTTCTTT
TRBJ2-6 TRBV3-1 NA NA CASSTRQDLNVLTF TGTGCCAGCAGCACCCGACAGGATCTCAACGTCCTGACTTTC
TRBJ1-2 TRBV29-1 NA NA CSVVAEGGYGYTF TGCAGCGTTGTAGCGGAGGGTGGTTATGGCTACACCTTC
TRBJ2-1 TRBV20-1 once NA CSARVIGQETQFF TGCAGTGCTAGGGTTATTGGGCAAGAGACCCAGTTCTTC
TRBJ2-5 TRBV2 NA NA CASSEFLGQWETQYF TGTGCCAGCAGTGAATTCCTCGGACAGTGGGAGACCCAGTACTTC
TRBJ1-1 TRBV12-3/TRBV12-4 NA TRBD1 CASCNRGDTEAFF TGTGCCAGCTGTAACAGGGGTGACACTGAAGCTTTCTTT
TRBJ1-1 TRBV2 NA TRBD1 CASSIRQGWTEAFF TGTGCCAGCTCGATACGACAGGGTTGGACTGAAGCTTTCTTT
TRBJ1-1 TRBV25-1 NA NA CASSALTHLNTEAFF TGTGCCAGCAGTGCTCTCACCCACTTGAACACTGAAGCTTTCTTT
TRBJ1-4 TRBV3-1 few NA CASEGVREKLFF TGTGCCAGCGAAGGGGTGCGTGAAAAACTGTTTTTT
TRBJ2-3 TRBV5-1 few NA CASSPTLTGGSTDTQYF TGCGCCAGCAGCCCCACGCTGACAGGCGGTAGCACAGATACGCAGTATTTT
TRBJ1-1 TRBV7-9 few NA CASSALTLREAFF TGTGCCAGCAGCGCCTTGACACTCCGAGAAGCTTTCTTT